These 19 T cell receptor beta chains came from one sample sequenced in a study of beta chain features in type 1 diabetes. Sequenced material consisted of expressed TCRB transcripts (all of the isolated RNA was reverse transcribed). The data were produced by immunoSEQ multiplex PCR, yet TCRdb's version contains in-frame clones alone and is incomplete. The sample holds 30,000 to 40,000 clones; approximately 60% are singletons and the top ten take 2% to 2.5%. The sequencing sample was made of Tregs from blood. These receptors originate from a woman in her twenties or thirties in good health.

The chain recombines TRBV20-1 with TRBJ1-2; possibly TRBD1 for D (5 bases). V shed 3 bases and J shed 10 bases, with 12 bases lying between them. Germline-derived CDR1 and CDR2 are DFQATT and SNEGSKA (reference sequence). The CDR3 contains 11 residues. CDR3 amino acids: CSASRGGAYTF. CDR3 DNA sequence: TGCAGTGCTAGCCGGGGCGGGGCCTACACCTTC.

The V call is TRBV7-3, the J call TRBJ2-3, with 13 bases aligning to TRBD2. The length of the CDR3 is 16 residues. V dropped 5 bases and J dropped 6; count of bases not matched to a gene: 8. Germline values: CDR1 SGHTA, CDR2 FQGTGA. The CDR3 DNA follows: TGTGCCAGCAGCCCGGGACTAGCGGGGTGGAAGGATACGCAGTATTTT. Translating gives CASSPGLAGWKDTQYF.

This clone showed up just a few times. The CDR3 nucleotides read TGTGCCAGCAGCTTAGACGGACAGGGAGCGTACTATGGCTACACCTTC. It specifies CASSLDGQGAYYGYTF. The chain joins TRBV7-2 to TRBJ1-2; 8 bases map to TRBD1. V trimming: 1 base; J trimming: 3 bases; junction bases outside the gene matches: 7. Germline lookup yields CDR1 SGHTA and CDR2 FQGNSA. The CDR3 consists of 16 residues.

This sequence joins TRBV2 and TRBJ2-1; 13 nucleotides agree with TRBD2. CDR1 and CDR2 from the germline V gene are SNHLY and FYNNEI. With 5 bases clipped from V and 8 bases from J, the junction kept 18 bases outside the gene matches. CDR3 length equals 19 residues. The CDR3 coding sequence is TGTGCCAGCAGTTCCCACCATCGGCGGACTAGCGGGAGTGGTGATGAGCAGTTCTTC. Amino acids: CASSSHHRRTSGSGDEQFF. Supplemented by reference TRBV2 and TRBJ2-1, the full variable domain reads EPEVTQTPSHQVTQMGQEVILRCVPISNHLYFYWYRQILGQKVEFLVSFYNNEISEKSEIFDDQFSVERPDGSNFTLKIRSTKLEDSAMYFCASSSHHRRTSGSGDEQFFGPGTRLTVL.

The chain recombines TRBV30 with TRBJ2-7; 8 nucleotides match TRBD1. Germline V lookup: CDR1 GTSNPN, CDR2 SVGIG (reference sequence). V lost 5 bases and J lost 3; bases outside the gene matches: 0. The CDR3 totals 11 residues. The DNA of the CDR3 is TGTGCCTGGGGACAGGGCTACGAGCAGTACTTC. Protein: CAWGQGYEQYF.

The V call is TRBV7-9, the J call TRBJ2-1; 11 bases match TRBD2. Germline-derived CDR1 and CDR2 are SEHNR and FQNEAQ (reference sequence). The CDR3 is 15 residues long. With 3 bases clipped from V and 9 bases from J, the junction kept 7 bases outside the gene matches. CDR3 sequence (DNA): TGTGCCAGCAGCTTTCGGACTAGCGGGTACGGTGAGCAGTTCTTC. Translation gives CASSFRTSGYGEQFF.

The CDR3 DNA follows: TGCGCCAGCAGCCAAGACCGGACTAGCGGTTCCACAGATACGCAGTATTTT. Protein sequence: CASSQDRTSGSTDTQYF. The chain recombines TRBV4-3 with TRBJ2-3; the match to TRBD2 covers 10 bases. The V and J ends lost 0 bases and 2 bases, in that order; junction bases with no gene match: 5. The CDR3 is 17 amino acids. The V gene's germline CDR1 is LGHNA and CDR2 YSLEER.

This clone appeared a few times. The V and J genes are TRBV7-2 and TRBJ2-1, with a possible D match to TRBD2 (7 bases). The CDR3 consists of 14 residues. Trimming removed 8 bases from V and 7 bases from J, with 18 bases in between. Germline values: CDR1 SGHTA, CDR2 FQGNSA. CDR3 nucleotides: TGTGCCAGCTCCGGGGGGCGGCGTCGAAATGAGCAGTTCTTC. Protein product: CASSGGRRRNEQFF.

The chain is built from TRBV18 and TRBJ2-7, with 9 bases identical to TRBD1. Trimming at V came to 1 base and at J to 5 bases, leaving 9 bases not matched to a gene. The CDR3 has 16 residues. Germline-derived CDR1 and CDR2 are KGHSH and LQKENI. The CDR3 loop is CASSPLVNRGRHEQYF. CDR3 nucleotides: TGTGCCAGCTCACCACTCGTTAACAGGGGGCGGCACGAGCAGTACTTC.

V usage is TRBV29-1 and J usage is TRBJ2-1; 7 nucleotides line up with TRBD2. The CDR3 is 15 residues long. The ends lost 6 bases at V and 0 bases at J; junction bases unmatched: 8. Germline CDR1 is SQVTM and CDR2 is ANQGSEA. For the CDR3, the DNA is TGCAGCGTCGCTAGCGGAGACAGCTCCTACAATGAGCAGTTCTTC. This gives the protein CSVASGDSSYNEQFF.

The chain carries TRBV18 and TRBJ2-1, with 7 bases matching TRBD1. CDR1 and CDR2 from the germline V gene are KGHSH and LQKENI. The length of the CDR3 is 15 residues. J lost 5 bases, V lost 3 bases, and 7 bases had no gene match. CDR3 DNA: TGTGCCAGCTCACCCCAGGGGGTCCCCGACAATGAGCAGTTCTTC. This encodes CASSPQGVPDNEQFF. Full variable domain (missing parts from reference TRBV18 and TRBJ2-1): NAGVMQNPRHLVRRRGQEARLRCSPMKGHSHVYWYRQLPEEGLKFMVYLQKENIIDESGMPKERFSAEFPKEGPSILRIQQVVRGDSAAYFCASSPQGVPDNEQFFGPGTRLTVL.

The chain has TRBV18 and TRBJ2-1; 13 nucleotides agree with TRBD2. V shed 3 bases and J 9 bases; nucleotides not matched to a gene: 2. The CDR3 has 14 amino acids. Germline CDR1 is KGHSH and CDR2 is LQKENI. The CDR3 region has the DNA TGTGCCAGCTCACCGGGACTAGCGGGGTTTGAGCAGTTCTTC. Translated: CASSPGLAGFEQFF.

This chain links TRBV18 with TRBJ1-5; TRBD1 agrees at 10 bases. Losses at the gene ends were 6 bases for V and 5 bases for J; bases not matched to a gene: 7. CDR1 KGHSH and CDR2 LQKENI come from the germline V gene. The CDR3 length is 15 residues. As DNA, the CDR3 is TGTGCCAGCTCGCTCACTGGACAGGGGGATCAGCCCCAGCATTTT. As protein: CASSLTGQGDQPQHF.

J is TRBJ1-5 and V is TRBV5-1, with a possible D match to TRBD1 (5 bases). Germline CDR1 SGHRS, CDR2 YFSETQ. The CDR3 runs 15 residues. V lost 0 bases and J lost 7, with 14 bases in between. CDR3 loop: CASSLDGRAEQPQHF. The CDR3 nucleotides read TGCGCCAGCAGCTTGGATGGCAGGGCGGAACAGCCCCAGCATTTT.

This chain's CDR3 is CASSRTSGSPYEQYF. The DNA of the CDR3 is TGTGCCAGCAGCCGGACTAGCGGGAGTCCCTACGAGCAGTACTTC. The chain employs TRBV5-4 and TRBJ2-7; TRBD2 aligns across 13 bases. This CDR3 has 15 residues. V was pared by 4 bases and J by 2 bases, with 3 bases of the junction left unmatched. Looked up from germline, CDR1 is SGHNT and CDR2 is YYREEE (reference sequence).

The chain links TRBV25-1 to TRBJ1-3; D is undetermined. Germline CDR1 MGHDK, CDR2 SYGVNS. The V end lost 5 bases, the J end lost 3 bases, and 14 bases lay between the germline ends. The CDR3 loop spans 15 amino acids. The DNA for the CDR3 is TGTGCCAGCAGTTCAGACATGACCTTTGGAAACACCATATATTTT. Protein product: CASSSDMTFGNTIYF.

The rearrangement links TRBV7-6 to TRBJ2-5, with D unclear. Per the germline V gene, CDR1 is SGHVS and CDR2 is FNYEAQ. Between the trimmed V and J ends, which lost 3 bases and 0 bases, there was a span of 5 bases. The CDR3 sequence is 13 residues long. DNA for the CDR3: TGTGCCAGCAGCTTCCAGAACCAAGAGACCCAGTACTTC. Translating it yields CASSFQNQETQYF.

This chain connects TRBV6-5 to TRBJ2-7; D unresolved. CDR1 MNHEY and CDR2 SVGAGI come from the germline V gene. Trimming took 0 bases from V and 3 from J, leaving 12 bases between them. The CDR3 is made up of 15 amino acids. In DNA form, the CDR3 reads TGTGCCAGCAGTTACTCGGCCGGGTTGGGCTACGAGCAGTACTTC. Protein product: CASSYSAGLGYEQYF.

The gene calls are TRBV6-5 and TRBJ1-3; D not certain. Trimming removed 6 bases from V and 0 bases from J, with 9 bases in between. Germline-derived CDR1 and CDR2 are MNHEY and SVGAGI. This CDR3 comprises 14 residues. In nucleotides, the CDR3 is TGTGCCAGCAGCGAGGGTGGCTCTGGAAACACCATATATTTT. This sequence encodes CASSEGGSGNTIYF.